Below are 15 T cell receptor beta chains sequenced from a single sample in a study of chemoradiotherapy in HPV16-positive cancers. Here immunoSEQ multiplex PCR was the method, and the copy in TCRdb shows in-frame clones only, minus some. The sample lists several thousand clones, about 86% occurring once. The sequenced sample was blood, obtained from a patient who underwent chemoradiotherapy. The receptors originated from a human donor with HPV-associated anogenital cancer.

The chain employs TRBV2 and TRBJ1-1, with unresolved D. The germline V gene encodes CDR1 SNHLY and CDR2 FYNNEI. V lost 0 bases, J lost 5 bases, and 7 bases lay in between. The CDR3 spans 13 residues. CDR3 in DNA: TGTGCCAGCAGTGAAGCTTCAGGAACTGAAGCTTTCTTT. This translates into CASSEASGTEAFF.

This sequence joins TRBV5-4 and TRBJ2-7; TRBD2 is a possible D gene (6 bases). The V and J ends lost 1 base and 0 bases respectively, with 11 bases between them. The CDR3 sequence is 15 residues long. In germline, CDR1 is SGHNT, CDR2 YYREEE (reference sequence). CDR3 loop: CASSLSGGSSYEQYF. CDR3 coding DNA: TGTGCCAGCAGCTTGAGTGGGGGGAGCTCCTACGAGCAGTACTTC.

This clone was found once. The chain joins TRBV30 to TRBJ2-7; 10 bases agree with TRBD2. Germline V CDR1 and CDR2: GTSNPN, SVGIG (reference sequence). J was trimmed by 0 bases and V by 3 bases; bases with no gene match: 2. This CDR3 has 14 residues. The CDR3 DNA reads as TGTGCCTGGAGACCTAGCGGGAGCTCCTACGAGCAGTACTTC. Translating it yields CAWRPSGSSYEQYF.

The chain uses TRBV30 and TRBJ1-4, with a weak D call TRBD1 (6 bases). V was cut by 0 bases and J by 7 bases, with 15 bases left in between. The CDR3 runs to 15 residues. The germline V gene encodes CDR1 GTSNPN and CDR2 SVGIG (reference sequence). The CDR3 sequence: CAWSVHGGLGEKLFF. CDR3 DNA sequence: TGTGCCTGGAGTGTACACGGGGGGCTTGGTGAAAAACTGTTTTTT.

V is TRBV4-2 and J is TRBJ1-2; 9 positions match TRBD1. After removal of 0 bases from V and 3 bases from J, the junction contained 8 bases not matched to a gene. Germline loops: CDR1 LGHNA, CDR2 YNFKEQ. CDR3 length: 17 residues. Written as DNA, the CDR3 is TGTGCCAGCAGCCAAGATGCCGGGACAGGGTGGGACTATGGCTACACCTTC. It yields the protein CASSQDAGTGWDYGYTF.

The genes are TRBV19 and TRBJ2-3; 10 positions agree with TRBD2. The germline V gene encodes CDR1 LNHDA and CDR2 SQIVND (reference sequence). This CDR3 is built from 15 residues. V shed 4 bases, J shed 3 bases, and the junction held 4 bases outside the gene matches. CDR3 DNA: TGTGCCAGTAGTAGCAGCGGGGGGGCTACAGATACGCAGTATTTT. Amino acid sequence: CASSSSGGATDTQYF.

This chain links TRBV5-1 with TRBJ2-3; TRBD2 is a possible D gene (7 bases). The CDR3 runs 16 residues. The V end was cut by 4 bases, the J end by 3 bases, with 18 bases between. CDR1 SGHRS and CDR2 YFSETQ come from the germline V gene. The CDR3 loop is CASSDWGRGATDTQYF. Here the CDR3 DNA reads TGCGCCAGCAGCGATTGGGGGAGGGGGGCGACAGATACGCAGTATTTT. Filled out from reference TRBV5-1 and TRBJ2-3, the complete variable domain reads KAGVTQTPRYLIKTRGQQVTLSCSPISGHRSVSWYQQTPGQGLQFLFEYFSETQRNKGNFPGRFSGRQFSNSRSEMNVSTLELGDSALYLCASSDWGRGATDTQYFGPGTRLTVL.

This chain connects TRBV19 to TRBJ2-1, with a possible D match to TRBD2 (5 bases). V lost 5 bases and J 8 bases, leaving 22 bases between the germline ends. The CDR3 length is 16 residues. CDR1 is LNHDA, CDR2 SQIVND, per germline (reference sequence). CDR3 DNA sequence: TGTGCCAGTAGTTCAACTACTCATACCCGGCGGGATGAGCAGTTCTTC. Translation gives CASSSTTHTRRDEQFF.

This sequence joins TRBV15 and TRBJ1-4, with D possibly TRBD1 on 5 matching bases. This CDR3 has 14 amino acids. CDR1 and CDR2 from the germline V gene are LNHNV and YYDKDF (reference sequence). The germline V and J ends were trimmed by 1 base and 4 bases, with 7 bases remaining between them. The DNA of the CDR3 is TGTGCCACCAGCAGAGGGCAGGGTAATGAAAAACTGTTTTTT. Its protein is CATSRGQGNEKLFF. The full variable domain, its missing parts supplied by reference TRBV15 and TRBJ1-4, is DAMVIQNPRYQVTQFGKPVTLSCSQTLNHNVMYWYQQKSSQAPKLLFHYYDKDFNNEADTPDNFQSRRPNTSFCFLDIRSPGLGDTAMYLCATSRGQGNEKLFFGSGTQLSVL.

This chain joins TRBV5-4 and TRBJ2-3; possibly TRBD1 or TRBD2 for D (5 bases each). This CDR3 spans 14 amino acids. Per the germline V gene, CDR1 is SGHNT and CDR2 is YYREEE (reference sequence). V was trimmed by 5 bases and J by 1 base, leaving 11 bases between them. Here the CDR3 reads CASSSRDRTDTQYF. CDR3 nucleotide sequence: TGTGCCAGCAGTTCCCGGGACCGCACAGATACGCAGTATTTT.

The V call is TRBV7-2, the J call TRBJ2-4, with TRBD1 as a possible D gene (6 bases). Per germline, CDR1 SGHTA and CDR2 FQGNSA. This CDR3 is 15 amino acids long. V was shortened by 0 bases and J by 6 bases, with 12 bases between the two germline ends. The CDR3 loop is CASSLARTVSNIQYF. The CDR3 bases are TGTGCCAGCAGCTTAGCCCGGACAGTCTCAAACATTCAGTACTTC.

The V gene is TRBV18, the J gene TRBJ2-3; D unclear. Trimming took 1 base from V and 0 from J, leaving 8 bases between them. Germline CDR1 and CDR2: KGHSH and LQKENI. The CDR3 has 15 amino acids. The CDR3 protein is CASSPRQISTDTQYF. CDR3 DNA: TGTGCCAGCTCACCACGGCAGATAAGCACAGATACGCAGTATTTT. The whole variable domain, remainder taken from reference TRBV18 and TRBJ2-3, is NAGVMQNPRHLVRRRGQEARLRCSPMKGHSHVYWYRQLPEEGLKFMVYLQKENIIDESGMPKERFSAEFPKEGPSILRIQQVVRGDSAAYFCASSPRQISTDTQYFGPGTRLTVL.

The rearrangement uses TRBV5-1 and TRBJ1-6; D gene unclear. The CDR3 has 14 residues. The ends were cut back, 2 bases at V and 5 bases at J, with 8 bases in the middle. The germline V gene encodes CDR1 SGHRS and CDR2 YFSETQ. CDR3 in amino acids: CASSFGSDNSPLHF. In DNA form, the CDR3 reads TGCGCCAGCAGCTTCGGGAGCGATAATTCACCCCTCCACTTT.

In DNA form, the CDR3 reads TGCAGCGTAGAACTAGCGGGGGTCTACGAGCAGTACTTC. The encoded protein is CSVELAGVYEQYF. V gene TRBV29-1 combines with J gene TRBJ2-7, with 11 bases aligning to TRBD2. Trimming took 6 bases from V and 3 from J; bases not matched to a gene: 4. The CDR3 length is 13 residues. Germline V gene sequence: CDR1 SQVTM, CDR2 ANQGSEA.

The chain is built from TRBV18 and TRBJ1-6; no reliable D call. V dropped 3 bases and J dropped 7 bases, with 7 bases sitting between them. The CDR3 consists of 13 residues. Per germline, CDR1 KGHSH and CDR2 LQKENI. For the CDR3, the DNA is TGTGCCAGCTCACCGGCAGCCAATTCACCCCTCCACTTT. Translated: CASSPAANSPLHF.